This T cell receptor beta chain is from a study of post-analysis software for immune sequencing data. Study details: Relapsing-remitting, secondary progressive and progressive-relapsing forms of multiple sclerosis all featured among disease courses.

The TCR beta cDNA libraries contained unique molecular identifiers. TCRdb fed the PCR reads into MiXCR, producing one record per CDR3 protein. The table lists approximately 250,000 distinct CDR3 sequences, 36% of them singletons. Points on this clonotype: Its antigen is currently unknown.

Findings of the study overall: Multiple sclerosis was associated with a significant reduction in normalized Chao1 diversity relative to controls. There were five TRBV segments more frequent in patients than controls, and TRBV5-6, TRBV5-1 and TRBV20-1 were among them.

Germline V gives CDR1 SQVTM, CDR2 ANQGSEA. CDR3 length equals 15 residues. J lost 4 bases, V lost 7 bases, and 15 bases had no gene match. The chain uses TRBV29-1 and TRBJ2-7, with 8 positions matching TRBD1. The sequence was collected from a girl aged 10-17 years with multiple sclerosis. The material sequenced was blood. The CDR3 region has the DNA TGCAGCGGGGCGGGCGGGACAGGAGTTTATTACGAGCAGTACTTC. It is translated as CSGAGGTGVYYEQYF.